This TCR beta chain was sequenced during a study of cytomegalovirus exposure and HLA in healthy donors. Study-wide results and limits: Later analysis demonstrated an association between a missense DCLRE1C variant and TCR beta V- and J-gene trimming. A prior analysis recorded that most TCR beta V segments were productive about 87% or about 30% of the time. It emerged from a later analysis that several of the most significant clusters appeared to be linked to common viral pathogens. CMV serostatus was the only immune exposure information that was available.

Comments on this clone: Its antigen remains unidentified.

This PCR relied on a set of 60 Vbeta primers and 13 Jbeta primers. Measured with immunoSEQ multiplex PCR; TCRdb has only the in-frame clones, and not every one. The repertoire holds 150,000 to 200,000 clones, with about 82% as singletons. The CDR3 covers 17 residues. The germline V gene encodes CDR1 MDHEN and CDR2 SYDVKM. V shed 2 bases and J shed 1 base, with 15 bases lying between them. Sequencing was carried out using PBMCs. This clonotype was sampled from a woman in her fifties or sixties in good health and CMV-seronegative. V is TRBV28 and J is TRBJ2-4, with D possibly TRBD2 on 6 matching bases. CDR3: CASSLPGTRDAKNIQYF. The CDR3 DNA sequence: TGTGCCAGCAGTTTACCCGGGACGCGGGATGCCAAAAACATTCAGTACTTC.